Following are 9 T cell receptor beta chains from one sample sequenced in a study of T cells in localized non-small cell lung cancer. Sequenced by immunoSEQ multiplex PCR; TCRdb stores in-frame clones only, minus some. The sample consists of around 2,800 clones, approximately 18% of them appearing once. The material was lung tumor tissue, obtained before any cancer treatment. These receptor sequences come from a woman between 40 and 69 years old with stage II lung adenocarcinoma.

This clone turned up a few times. The V and J genes are TRBV9 and TRBJ1-2; no definite D call. The CDR3 has 13 amino acids. V gave up 3 bases and J gave up 0 bases, with 6 bases separating them. CDR1 is SGDLS, CDR2 YYNGEE, per germline. CDR3: CASSAAANYGYTF. Written as DNA, the CDR3 is TGTGCCAGCAGCGCTGCAGCTAACTATGGCTACACCTTC.

This clone was seen a few times. The chain couples TRBV4-1 to TRBJ2-6; D is possibly TRBD1 or TRBD2 (6 bases each). In germline, CDR1 is MGHRA, CDR2 YSYEKL. CDR3 size: 17 residues. The ends were cut back, 0 bases at V and 2 bases at J, with 11 bases in the middle. CDR3 sequence (DNA): TGCGCCAGCAGCCAAGATCCCGGGGGCACTGGGGCCAACGTCCTGACTTTC. Its translation is CASSQDPGGTGANVLTF.

The J gene is TRBJ1-1, the V gene TRBV11-3; TRBD1 aligns across 7 bases. The germline V gene encodes CDR1 SGHNT and CDR2 YENEEA. Germline trimming cut 2 bases from V and 8 bases from J; bases unmatched to any gene: 8. The CDR3 spans 14 residues. CDR3 DNA sequence: TGTGCCAGCAGCTTATGGGGACAGCCTGCGGAAGCTTTCTTT. As protein: CASSLWGQPAEAFF.

This clone was counted a few times. The chain joins TRBV6-8 to TRBJ1-1; D remains ambiguous. Trimming took off 5 bases at V and 1 base at J, with 14 bases between the two ends. The CDR3 consists of 15 residues. Germline V gene data show CDR1 as MNHGY and CDR2 as SAAAGT. The CDR3 region is CASSVFVGGNTEAFF. Written as DNA, the CDR3 is TGTGCCAGCAGTGTATTCGTGGGAGGGAACACTGAAGCTTTCTTT.

The sample holds a few counts of this clone. V is TRBV19 and J is TRBJ2-7; TRBD2 might be the D (6 bases). The V end was cut by 3 bases, the J end by 1 base, with 13 bases between. The germline gives CDR1 LNHDA, CDR2 SQIVND (reference sequence). This CDR3 comprises 15 residues. The CDR3: CASSIGGTESYEQYF. In DNA form, the CDR3 reads TGTGCCAGTAGTATCGGCGGGACGGAGTCCTACGAGCAGTACTTC.

In its sample, this clone is large. This chain's CDR3 is CASSSQPLPNTEAFF. The CDR3 DNA reads as TGTGCCAGTAGTTCCCAACCACTACCGAACACTGAAGCTTTCTTT. The chain is built from TRBV19 and TRBJ1-1; the D is unclear. The CDR3 length is 15 residues. From germline, CDR1 is LNHDA and CDR2 SQIVND (reference sequence). V lost 5 bases and J lost 1, with 14 bases in between.

This chain joins TRBV6-8 and TRBJ1-3; no clear D gene. The CDR3 extends over 14 amino acids. Germline assignment: CDR1 MNHGY and CDR2 SAAAGT. Trimming pared 2 bases from V and 4 bases from J, leaving 9 bases between. CDR3 protein: CASSYGGFGNTIYF. The CDR3 region has the DNA TGTGCCAGCAGTTACGGAGGGTTCGGAAACACCATATATTTT.

This chain connects TRBV28 to TRBJ2-7, with D maybe TRBD2 (5 bases). Trimming took off 9 bases at V and 4 bases at J, with 19 bases between the two ends. This CDR3 has 14 residues. The germline V gene encodes CDR1 MDHEN and CDR2 SYDVKM. The chain's CDR3 is CASVGSPPGYEQYF. As DNA, the CDR3 is TGTGCCAGTGTCGGTAGCCCCCCGGGGTACGAGCAGTACTTC.

The chain employs TRBV28 and TRBJ1-3, with D possibly TRBD1 on 5 matching bases. The CDR3 runs to 17 residues. CDR1 is MDHEN, CDR2 SYDVKM, per germline. Between the trimmed V and J ends, which lost 1 base and 0 bases, there was a span of 13 bases. The CDR3 region has the DNA TGTGCCAGCAGTTTATCAGGGTTTCTGGACTCTGGAAACACCATATATTTT. Protein product: CASSLSGFLDSGNTIYF.